These T cell receptor beta chains were read from a single sample in a study of blood T cell repertoires in COVID-19. Here immunoSEQ multiplex PCR was the method, and the copy in TCRdb shows in-frame clones only, minus some. The table shows about 200,000 clones, with over 70% occurring only once. Source material: peripheral blood. The receptors were gathered from a woman aged 50 to 60 with acute or convalescent COVID-19. Each CDR3 is given with its conserved first and last residue. Fields, in order: V gene, clone size, D gene, J gene, CDR3 protein, CDR3 DNA. A D gene is named only where the DNA matches it firmly. Only part of the rows carry a size: once, few, many, or a class if the clone is expanded.

TRBV5-1,.,.,TRBJ2-3,CASSRWGRDYTDTQYF,TGCGCCAGCAGTCGGTGGGGGCGGGACTACACAGATACGCAGTATTTT
TRBV10-1,.,.,TRBJ2-5,CASSERTEETQYF,TGCGCCAGCAGTGAGCGGACAGAAGAGACCCAGTACTTC
TRBV7-2,.,TRBD2,TRBJ2-5,CASSLGPGLGQETQYF,TGTGCCAGCAGCTTGGGGCCGGGACTAGGCCAAGAGACCCAGTACTTC
TRBV5-1,.,TRBD1,TRBJ1-2,CASSLSRTGDNYGYTF,TGCGCCAGCAGCTTGTCTCGGACAGGGGATAACTATGGCTACACCTTC
TRBV12-3/TRBV12-4,.,TRBD2,TRBJ2-7,CASSFTSAYEQYF,TGTGCCAGCAGCTTTACTAGCGCCTACGAGCAGTACTTC
TRBV5-4,.,TRBD1,TRBJ2-7,CASSFPPRQGRGEQYF,TGTGCCAGCAGCTTCCCACCCAGACAGGGGCGAGGGGAGCAGTACTTC
TRBV28,once,TRBD1,TRBJ2-7,CASSHGQGRGRAYEQYF,TGTGCCAGCAGTCATGGACAGGGGAGGGGGAGGGCCTACGAGCAGTACTTC
TRBV28,.,.,TRBJ2-1,CASSFLGGLPGGNEQFF,TGTGCCAGCAGTTTCCTCGGCGGACTGCCGGGTGGGAATGAGCAGTTCTTC
TRBV7-9,.,TRBD2,TRBJ2-3,CASSLGLGQREADTQYF,TGTGCCAGCAGCTTAGGATTGGGGCAGCGGGAGGCGGATACGCAGTATTTT
TRBV10-1,many,.,TRBJ2-7,CASRSSYEQYF,TGCGCCAGCAGGAGCTCCTACGAGCAGTACTTC
TRBV4-2,.,.,TRBJ1-5,CASSQGSAGNQPQHF,TGTGCCAGCAGCCAAGGGAGTGCAGGGAATCAGCCCCAGCATTTT
TRBV6-6,.,TRBD2,TRBJ2-1,CASSPYLLPGGSGNEQFF,TGTGCCAGCAGTCCTTACCTACTCCCCGGCGGGAGCGGGAATGAGCAGTTCTTC
TRBV18,.,.,TRBJ2-1,CASSPDKLGSSYNEQFF,TGTGCCAGCTCACCTGACAAACTCGGGAGCTCCTACAATGAGCAGTTCTTC
TRBV4-1,.,TRBD1,TRBJ2-3,CASSPDRSTDTQYF,TGCGCCAGCTCCCCGGACAGGAGCACAGATACGCAGTATTTT
TRBV4-1,.,.,TRBJ2-6,CASSQDLLVSGANVLTF,TGCGCCAGCAGCCAAGATCTGTTAGTCTCTGGGGCCAACGTCCTGACTTTC
TRBV5-5,.,.,TRBJ2-5,CASSLGTLGPETQYF,TGTGCCAGCAGCTTGGGGACTCTGGGCCCCGAGACCCAGTACTTC
TRBV11-2,few,.,TRBJ2-1,CASSFEGVASSYNEQFF,TGTGCCAGCAGCTTTGAGGGGGTCGCGAGCTCCTACAATGAGCAGTTCTTC
TRBV2,.,.,TRBJ2-5,CASSGESGTQYF,TGTGCCAGCAGTGGGGAGAGCGGGACCCAGTACTTC
TRBV18,.,.,TRBJ1-3,CASSPLMSSGNTIYF,TGTGCCAGCTCACCCCTTATGAGCTCTGGAAACACCATATATTTT
TRBV28,.,TRBD1,TRBJ2-7,CASSLGDRPYEQYF,TGTGCCAGCAGTTTAGGGGACAGACCTTACGAGCAGTACTTC
TRBV6-5,.,TRBD1,TRBJ1-1,CASTDRAMNTEAFF,TGTGCCAGCACCGACAGGGCGATGAACACTGAAGCTTTCTTT
TRBV27,.,TRBD1,TRBJ2-1,CASSRTGEGSYNEQFF,TGTGCCAGCAGCCGGACAGGGGAGGGATCCTACAATGAGCAGTTCTTC
TRBV19,.,TRBD1,TRBJ1-2,CASTDRGQGYTF,TGTGCCAGTACCGACAGGGGGCAAGGCTACACCTTC
TRBV19,.,TRBD2,TRBJ2-3,CASMSLAASTDTQYF,TGTGCCAGTATGTCGCTAGCGGCTAGCACAGATACGCAGTATTTT
TRBV5-5,.,.,TRBJ2-7,CASSLGQTTYEQYF,TGTGCCAGCAGCTTGGGACAGACAACCTACGAGCAGTACTTC
TRBV5-1,.,.,TRBJ2-1,CASSRDGSGLFNEQFF,TGCGCCAGCAGCAGGGACGGTAGCGGACTTTTCAATGAGCAGTTCTTC
TRBV4-2,few,TRBD2,TRBJ2-2,CASSLTSGTGWTGELFF,TGTGCCAGCAGCCTGACTAGCGGGACGGGTTGGACCGGGGAGCTGTTTTTT
TRBV11-2,once,.,TRBJ2-7,CASSDQGLYEQYF,TGTGCCAGCAGCGACCAGGGACTCTACGAGCAGTACTTC
TRBV18,few,.,TRBJ1-2,CASSLIPKGQAEYGYTF,TGTGCCAGCTCTCTAATCCCGAAGGGGCAGGCGGAATATGGCTACACCTTC
TRBV2,.,TRBD1,TRBJ2-7,CASSYRGPSYEQYF,TGTGCCAGCAGCTACAGGGGGCCCTCCTACGAGCAGTACTTC
TRBV2,once,.,TRBJ1-4,CASSEGIGGEKLFF,TGTGCCAGCAGTGAGGGGATCGGCGGGGAAAAACTGTTTTTT
TRBV2,.,TRBD1,TRBJ2-1,CVSTGTVNNEQFF,TGTGTCAGCACAGGGACAGTGAACAATGAGCAGTTCTTC
TRBV2,.,TRBD1,TRBJ1-4,CASKQGVSTNEKLFF,TGTGCCAGCAAGCAGGGGGTGTCAACTAATGAAAAACTGTTTTTT
TRBV7-9,once,TRBD2,TRBJ2-1,CASSSLAGVYDEQFF,TGTGCCAGCAGCTCACTAGCGGGAGTTTACGATGAGCAGTTCTTC
TRBV5-1,.,.,TRBJ2-4,CASSFSGQKNIQYF,TGCGCCAGCAGCTTCTCGGGACAAAAAAACATTCAGTACTTC
TRBV20-1,few,.,TRBJ1-1,CSARGDTYLF,TGCAGTGCTAGGGGGGACACTTACCTCTTT
TRBV19,once,.,TRBJ1-4,CASRPGAFSAGEKLFF,TGTGCCAGTAGGCCGGGAGCCTTCTCCGCGGGTGAAAAACTGTTTTTT
TRBV30,once,.,TRBJ2-3,CALRTASTDTQYF,TGTGCCCTCCGGACAGCTAGCACAGATACGCAGTATTTT
TRBV2,.,.,TRBJ2-7,CASSESSSYEQYF,TGTGCCAGCAGTGAATCGAGCTCCTACGAGCAGTACTTC
TRBV4-2,.,.,TRBJ2-7,CASSQEPSSYEQYF,TGTGCCAGCAGCCAAGAGCCTAGCTCCTACGAGCAGTACTTC
TRBV6-5,few,TRBD1,TRBJ2-7,CASTRTGSYEQYF,TGTGCCAGCACCCGGACAGGCTCCTACGAGCAGTACTTC
TRBV11-1,.,TRBD1,TRBJ2-3,CASSPHRQGSTQYF,TGTGCCAGCAGTCCTCATCGACAGGGGAGTACGCAGTATTTT
TRBV10-1,.,TRBD2,TRBJ2-1,CASSRTSGANEQFF,TGCGCCAGCAGTCGGACTAGCGGGGCTAATGAGCAGTTCTTC
TRBV19,few,TRBD1,TRBJ1-4,CASSDRDRGREKLFF,TGTGCCAGTAGCGACCGGGACAGGGGGCGTGAAAAACTGTTTTTT
TRBV5-1,.,.,TRBJ2-2,CASSSVPPNTGELFF,TGCGCCAGCAGCTCGGTACCCCCGAACACCGGGGAGCTGTTTTTT
TRBV27,.,TRBD2,TRBJ2-7,CASRSLGSGGPYEQYF,TGTGCCAGCAGATCGCTTGGGTCGGGAGGCCCCTACGAGCAGTACTTC
TRBV3-1/TRBV3-2,.,.,TRBJ1-2,CASSPGQLPVYGYTF,TGTGCCAGCAGCCCCGGACAGCTCCCGGTATATGGCTACACCTTC
TRBV28,.,.,TRBJ1-1,CASSFRVDGTEAFF,TGTGCCAGCAGTTTCAGGGTCGATGGCACTGAAGCTTTCTTT
TRBV4-2,few,TRBD2,TRBJ2-7,CASSQNGGWEQYF,TGTGCCAGCAGCCAAAACGGGGGGTGGGAGCAGTACTTC
TRBV19,.,.,TRBJ2-5,CASSALGSGETQYF,TGTGCCAGTAGTGCCCTCGGGAGTGGGGAGACCCAGTACTTC
TRBV4-2,.,.,TRBJ1-1,CASSPPGGTEAFF,TGTGCCAGCAGCCCGCCCGGTGGCACTGAAGCTTTCTTT
TRBV30,.,.,TRBJ2-5,CAWSSDWGLAQYF,TGTGCCTGGAGCTCCGATTGGGGGCTGGCCCAGTACTTC